The 18 T cell receptor beta chains reported below all come from one sample, sequenced in a study of T cell responses to AZD1222 COVID-19 vaccine. Only in-frame clones appear in the TCRdb table, and some are missing; sequencing was by immunoSEQ multiplex PCR. The profile shows some 150,000 clones, roughly 92% of them singletons. The sample was peripheral blood, taken on day 0 of AZD1222 vaccination. The receptors originated from an adult in good health.

The chain has TRBV7-6 and TRBJ2-1; tentative D call: TRBD2 (6 bases). The CDR3 covers 17 residues. The germline V gene has CDR1 SGHVS and CDR2 FNYEAQ. Trimming removed 5 bases at V and 0 bases at J, with 17 bases between. The DNA of the CDR3 is TGTGCCAGCAGCAGACCTCGGGAGTCGCGCTCCTACAATGAGCAGTTCTTC. As protein: CASSRPRESRSYNEQFF.

The chain combines TRBV15 with TRBJ1-3, with D perhaps matching TRBD1 (5 bases). V dropped 6 bases and J dropped 0 bases, with 21 bases sitting between them. CDR1 is LNHNV and CDR2 is YYDKDF in the germline V gene (reference sequence). The CDR3 runs 18 residues. The CDR3 bases are TGTGCCACCAGGCCTGATCGGGACTCCCAAAGCTCTGGAAACACCATATATTTT. This encodes CATRPDRDSQSSGNTIYF.

This chain links TRBV6-5 with TRBJ1-2; D is uncertain. CDR3 length: 15 amino acids. Between the trimmed V and J ends, which lost 7 bases and 4 bases, there was a span of 19 bases. From germline, CDR1 is MNHEY and CDR2 SVGAGI. CDR3 loop: CASISNGRFAYGYTF. The DNA for the CDR3 is TGTGCCAGCATTTCAAACGGGAGGTTTGCCTATGGCTACACCTTC.

This clone was seen a few times. The V call is TRBV5-1, the J call TRBJ2-3, with D perhaps being TRBD1 or TRBD2 (6 bases each). V lost 4 bases, J lost 3 bases, and 21 bases lay in between. This CDR3 contains 17 residues. Per germline, CDR1 SGHRS and CDR2 YFSETQ. CDR3 in amino acids: CASSPEGGARPTDTQYF. CDR3 coding DNA: TGCGCCAGCAGCCCCGAGGGGGGAGCGCGGCCTACAGATACGCAGTATTTT.

The J gene is TRBJ1-2, the V gene TRBV5-4; the match to TRBD1 covers 9 bases. The CDR3 totals 15 residues. V was clipped by 3 bases and J by 2 bases; unmatched bases: 5. In germline, CDR1 is SGHNT, CDR2 YYREEE (reference sequence). The CDR3 protein is CASSSVDRGNYGYTF. The CDR3 DNA follows: TGTGCCAGCAGCTCTGTGGACAGGGGCAACTATGGCTACACCTTC.

The chain carries TRBV10-2 and TRBJ2-5; 14 bases fit TRBD2. This CDR3 spans 15 amino acids. Trimming removed 6 bases from V and 1 base from J; junction bases left unmatched: 1. The germline gives CDR1 WSHSY, CDR2 SAAADI. CDR3 in amino acids: CASRGLAGVQETQYF. As DNA, the CDR3 is TGCGCCAGCAGGGGACTAGCGGGAGTCCAAGAGACCCAGTACTTC.

The rearrangement joins TRBV29-1 to TRBJ2-3; tentatively, D is TRBD1 (6 bases). CDR3 length equals 14 residues. Trimming pared 6 bases from V and 2 bases from J, leaving 15 bases between. CDR1 is SQVTM and CDR2 is ANQGSEA in the germline V gene. The CDR3 is CSVNRGSHTDTQYF. CDR3 coding DNA: TGCAGCGTCAATAGGGGGTCACACACAGATACGCAGTATTTT.

The V call is TRBV5-1, the J call TRBJ1-1, with D unresolved. CDR1 and CDR2 from the germline V gene are SGHRS and YFSETQ. Trimming took 5 bases from V and 3 from J, leaving 11 bases between them. CDR3 length: 13 residues. Here the CDR3 DNA reads TGCGCCAGCAGTATGAGGGCGGACACTGAAGCTTTCTTT. Translation gives CASSMRADTEAFF.

The chain joins TRBV3-1 (or the pseudogene TRBV3-2) to TRBJ1-2, with TRBD1 identical over 7 bases. With V trimmed by 4 bases and J by 7 bases, 12 bases remained unmatched. The CDR3 consists of 15 residues. Per the germline V gene, CDR1 is LGHDT and CDR2 is YNNKEL (reference sequence). The CDR3, as DNA: TGTGCCAGCAGCCCCGGCCGGAGGACAGGAACTGGCTACACCTTC. It encodes CASSPGRRTGTGYTF.

On this clone: At the DNA level, this CDR3 is encoded by other sequences in the same sample as well. The chain recombines TRBV7-9 with TRBJ2-1; 8 bases agree with TRBD2. After removal of 4 bases from V and 0 bases from J, the junction contained 2 bases not matched to a gene. The CDR3 totals 15 residues. Looked up from germline, CDR1 is SEHNR and CDR2 is FQNEAQ (reference sequence). The CDR3 is CASSYTSGSYNEQFF. As DNA, the CDR3 is TGTGCCAGCAGCTATACTAGCGGCTCCTACAATGAGCAGTTCTTC.

The chain couples TRBV5-4 to TRBJ1-2, with D perhaps TRBD1 (5 bases). The CDR3 consists of 13 residues. Per the germline V gene, CDR1 is SGHNT and CDR2 is YYREEE (reference sequence). V was clipped by 5 bases and J by 4 bases, with 12 bases between them. The CDR3 reads CASRTRGGYGYTF. DNA of the CDR3: TGTGCCAGCAGGACCCGGGGGGGCTATGGCTACACCTTC.

J is TRBJ1-2 and V is TRBV10-3; the D gene is possibly TRBD1 (6 bases). Germline loops: CDR1 ENHRY, CDR2 SYGVKD. Trimming left V 0 bases short and J 0 bases short, with 11 bases between. The CDR3 sequence is 16 residues long. This CDR3 reads CAISESPQGTNYGYTF. CDR3 in DNA: TGTGCCATCAGTGAGTCCCCACAGGGAACTAACTATGGCTACACCTTC.

V gene TRBV7-2 combines with J gene TRBJ2-1; 16 bases line up with TRBD2. The J segment lost 1 base and the V segment lost 4 bases, leaving 7 bases of the junction unmatched. The CDR3 is made up of 19 amino acids. CDR1 is SGHTA, CDR2 FQGNSA, per germline. Written as DNA, the CDR3 is TGTGCCAGCAGCTCGCCGGGACTAGCGGGAGGGGGGTCCTACAATGAGCAGTTCTTC. Translating it yields CASSSPGLAGGGSYNEQFF.

The chain couples TRBV19 to TRBJ1-4, with a weak D call TRBD1 (5 bases). Trimming cost V 5 bases and J 5 bases, with 15 bases left between them. The CDR3 is 15 residues long. Germline lookup yields CDR1 LNHDA and CDR2 SQIVND (reference sequence). The CDR3 protein is CASSPWDGGNEKLFF. DNA of the CDR3: TGTGCCAGTAGTCCCTGGGACGGCGGGAATGAAAAACTGTTTTTT.

This clone was detected only once. The V gene is TRBV4-1, the J gene TRBJ1-4; the D is unclear. The CDR3 has 14 residues. Per the germline V gene, CDR1 is MGHRA and CDR2 is YSYEKL. V was clipped by 4 bases and J by 1 base, with 7 bases between them. The CDR3 spells CASSPKRTNEKLFF. Here the CDR3 DNA reads TGCGCCAGCAGCCCAAAAAGAACTAATGAAAAACTGTTTTTT.

The chain carries TRBV7-9 and TRBJ2-1; D not resolved. The CDR3 is made up of 11 amino acids. CDR1 and CDR2 (germline): SEHNR, FQNEAQ (reference sequence). Trimming stripped 2 bases from V and 8 bases from J, with 4 bases between. The CDR3 sequence is CASSLTDEQFF. In nucleotides, the CDR3 is TGTGCCAGCAGCTTAACCGATGAGCAGTTCTTC.

The chain couples TRBV3-1 (or the pseudogene TRBV3-2) to TRBJ2-7; tentatively, D is TRBD1 or TRBD2 (5 bases each). V lost 5 bases and J lost 0, with 17 bases in between. This CDR3 spans 16 amino acids. The germline V gene has CDR1 LGHDT and CDR2 YNNKEL (reference sequence). CDR3 bases: TGTGCCAGCAGCTGGGGGAGCGGCGATTTCTCCTACGAGCAGTACTTC. This translates into CASSWGSGDFSYEQYF.

The rearrangement uses TRBV12-3 or TRBV12-4 and TRBJ2-1; D unresolved. Trimming removed 3 bases from V and 8 bases from J, with 5 bases in between. The CDR3 has 11 residues. As DNA, the CDR3 is TGTGCCAGCAGTTTGAAAGATGAGCAGTTCTTC. This translates into CASSLKDEQFF.